Reported below is one TCR beta chain. No antigen is known for it. Amplification of TCR beta CDR3 regions used RNA as the template. In the first-round RT-PCR of the TCR CDR3, the HTBI primer set was used. Each CDR3 protein is one row after TCRdb ran MiXCR on the multiplex PCR reads. The sample lists around 350,000 distinct CDR3 sequences; approximately 13% were seen once. This record comes from a study of T cells in Graves' hyperthyroidism and ophthalmopathy. Germline V gene sequence: CDR1 SEHNR, CDR2 FQNEAQ (reference sequence). V was pared by 4 bases and J by 2 bases, with 16 bases between. The CDR3 covers 16 residues. Study-wide results and caveats: Median prediction lead before ophthalmopathy onset was around 6.9 months with the model. The majority of expanded thyroid clonotypes above 0.001 also appeared in blood.

The chain recombines TRBV7-9 with TRBJ2-3; the D gene could be TRBD1 or TRBD2 (6 bases each). The sequence was collected from a woman younger than 30 with Graves' hyperthyroidism. Source material: blood. The CDR3 loop reads CASSSPRGQVTDTQYF. The CDR3 nucleotides are TGTGCCAGCAGCTCTCCCCGGGGGCAGGTCACAGATACGCAGTATTTT.